Each of the 9 T cell receptor beta chains below was sequenced from the same sample in a study of cytomegalovirus exposure and HLA in healthy donors. Sequencing was performed with immunoSEQ multiplex PCR; in TCRdb, only in-frame clones are kept and a portion is missing. Among a few hundred thousand clones listed, 90% were seen once. Sequenced material: PBMCs. These receptors were obtained from a woman in her late teens or twenties in good health and CMV-seronegative.

For the CDR3, the DNA is TGTGCCAGCAGAACAGGGACAGGCGTCTACTATGGCTACACCTTC. Translated, it gives CASRTGTGVYYGYTF. The V call is TRBV27, the J call TRBJ1-2; the match to TRBD1 covers 8 bases. This CDR3 region has 15 residues. Germline trimming cut 6 bases from V and 3 bases from J; bases unmatched to any gene: 9. CDR1 is MNHEY and CDR2 is SMNVEV in the germline V gene (reference sequence).

This chain uses TRBV5-1 with TRBJ2-7, with TRBD1 matching over 8 bases. This CDR3 has 14 amino acids. Looked up from germline, CDR1 is SGHRS and CDR2 is YFSETQ. Losses at the gene ends were 4 bases for V and 2 bases for J; bases not matched to a gene: 5. Here the CDR3 DNA reads TGCGCCAGCAGCGGCGGACAGGGCCCCTACGAGCAGTACTTC. This gives the protein CASSGGQGPYEQYF.

CDR3 bases: TGTGCCAGCAGCTTATCCCCTACAGGGGATTACTATGGCTACACCTTC. Its translation: CASSLSPTGDYYGYTF. The chain is built from TRBV7-6 and TRBJ1-2; 7 bases line up with TRBD1. Germline CDR1 and CDR2: SGHVS and FNYEAQ. The CDR3 runs to 16 residues. Unmatched junction bases numbered 9, after V lost 2 bases and J lost 3 bases.

The chain employs TRBV28 and TRBJ1-1, with TRBD1 matching 7 bases. V lost 1 base, J lost 6 bases, and 2 bases stayed unmatched. CDR1 MDHEN and CDR2 SYDVKM come from the germline V gene. This CDR3 comprises 13 residues. The CDR3 bases are TGTGCCAGCAGTTTATTAGGGGGCCCTGAAGCTTTCTTT. Translation gives CASSLLGGPEAFF.

The genes are TRBV29-1 and TRBJ1-2, with 7 bases aligning to TRBD1. There are 14 residues in the CDR3. After removal of 2 bases from V and 4 bases from J, the junction contained 7 bases not matched to a gene. Germline assignment: CDR1 SQVTM and CDR2 ANQGSEA. The CDR3 DNA reads TGCAGCGTTGAAAGGGGACAGCCCAGCTATGGCTACACCTTC. This sequence encodes CSVERGQPSYGYTF.

This clone has just one count. The CDR3, as DNA: TGTGCCAGCAGCTTGGGGGCCAGACGGGCTTTCTTT. It specifies CASSLGARRAFF. The chain combines TRBV5-6 with TRBJ1-1; D uncertain. The CDR3 has 12 residues. V gave up 0 bases and J gave up 11 bases, with 11 bases separating them. Per the germline V gene, CDR1 is SGHDT and CDR2 is YYEEEE.

The chain couples TRBV29-1 to TRBJ2-5, with unresolved D. Germline CDR1 SQVTM, CDR2 ANQGSEA. Deletions cut 6 bases from V and 11 bases from J, with 10 bases between. The CDR3 covers 9 residues. CDR3 DNA: TGCAGCGTGGGTGAGGCGCAGTACTTC. The encoded protein is CSVGEAQYF.

The J gene is TRBJ1-2, the V gene TRBV27, with TRBD1 identical over 8 bases. The V gene's germline CDR1 is MNHEY and CDR2 SMNVEV (reference sequence). This CDR3 region has 13 residues. The V gene end was trimmed by 6 bases and the J gene end by 7 bases; junction bases not matched to a gene: 7. CDR3 nucleotide sequence: TGTGCCAGCAGGCTAACAGGGGGAAGTGGCTACACCTTC. The encoded protein is CASRLTGGSGYTF.

This chain uses TRBV2 with TRBJ2-1; 12 bases map to TRBD2. Germline V lookup: CDR1 SNHLY, CDR2 FYNNEI. The CDR3 sequence is 15 residues long. The trim removed 4 bases at V and 9 bases at J, leaving 7 bases unmatched. CDR3: CASSAWTSGETEQFF. The CDR3 coding sequence is TGTGCCAGCAGTGCCTGGACTAGCGGGGAAACTGAGCAGTTCTTC.